The next 25 T cell receptor beta chains were all read from a single sample in a study of blood T cell repertoires in COVID-19. TCRdb's copy holds only in-frame clones and misses some; the assay was immunoSEQ multiplex PCR. The repertoire holds a few hundred thousand clones, roughly nine tenths seen once, with approximately 4% in the top ten. The specimen was peripheral blood. These receptors originate from a young man with active or convalescent COVID-19.

The chain uses TRBV2 and TRBJ1-3; D possibly corresponds to TRBD1 (5 bases). There are 14 residues in the CDR3. Germline CDR1 and CDR2: SNHLY and FYNNEI. V gave up 3 bases and J gave up 8 bases, with 14 bases separating them. CDR3 in amino acids: CASSEEGWKDTIYF. The CDR3 bases are TGTGCCAGCAGTGAGGAGGGGTGGAAAGACACCATATATTTT.

The CDR3 DNA reads TGTGCCAGTAGTATCGGACGGGGAGTGGGTGAAGCTTTCTTT. Its translation: CASSIGRGVGEAFF. This chain uses TRBV19 with TRBJ1-1, with unresolved D. CDR1 is LNHDA, CDR2 SQIVND, per germline (reference sequence). The germline V and J ends were trimmed by 3 bases and 7 bases, with 15 bases remaining between them. The length of the CDR3 is 14 residues. The full variable domain, rest sourced from reference TRBV19 and TRBJ1-1, is DGGITQSPKYLFRKEGQNVTLSCEQNLNHDAMYWYRQDPGQGLRLIYYSQIVNDFQKGDIAEGYSVSREKKESFPLTVTSAQKNPTAFYLCASSIGRGVGEAFFGQGTRLTVV.

The sample holds one count of this clone. The V call is TRBV7-9, the J call TRBJ2-2; tentatively, D is TRBD2 (7 bases). Trimming removed 5 bases at V and 4 bases at J, with 23 bases between. The CDR3 is made up of 18 amino acids. Germline V gene data show CDR1 as SEHNR and CDR2 as FQNEAQ (reference sequence). CDR3 loop: CASSPRGAAPTTTGELFF. The CDR3 region has the DNA TGTGCCAGCAGCCCTCGGGGGGCGGCCCCAACGACCACCGGGGAGCTGTTTTTT.

The rearrangement joins TRBV27 to TRBJ2-7; no clear D gene. The germline V gene has CDR1 MNHEY and CDR2 SMNVEV (reference sequence). CDR3 size: 14 residues. Trimming removed 0 bases from V and 5 bases from J, with 11 bases in between. The CDR3 spells CASSLSARLDEQYF. CDR3 bases: TGTGCCAGCAGTTTATCGGCCAGGTTAGACGAGCAGTACTTC.

The sample holds a few counts of this clone. This rearrangement joins TRBV9 to TRBJ1-2; D not resolved. V lost 3 bases to trimming and J lost 1 base, with 4 bases between them. Germline CDR1 reads SGDLS; CDR2 reads YYNGEE. CDR3 length: 12 amino acids. The CDR3, as DNA: TGTGCCAGCAGCGCCAATAACTATGGCTACACCTTC. Translated, it gives CASSANNYGYTF.

This clone was seen once. The sample contains more than one DNA sequence encoding this CDR3. This chain connects TRBV19 to TRBJ2-1; D gene ambiguous. V was cut by 3 bases and J by 7 bases, with 4 bases left in between. Germline assignment: CDR1 LNHDA and CDR2 SQIVND (reference sequence). CDR3 length: 11 amino acids. The CDR3 spells CASSILNEQFF. The CDR3 DNA reads TGTGCCAGTAGTATCTTAAATGAGCAGTTCTTC.

This clone appeared once. The V and J genes are TRBV19 and TRBJ1-6; D is possibly TRBD1 (5 bases). Germline CDR1 and CDR2: LNHDA and SQIVND (reference sequence). V lost 1 base and J 9 bases, leaving 10 bases between the germline ends. This CDR3 is 14 amino acids long. This CDR3 is CASSIGQGGSPLHF. CDR3 nucleotide sequence: TGTGCCAGTAGTATAGGGCAGGGCGGTTCACCCCTCCACTTT.

This clone was seen once. This sequence joins TRBV27 and TRBJ1-5, with a possible D match to TRBD1 (6 bases). This CDR3 has 16 residues. The V end lost 3 bases, the J end lost 1 base, and 13 bases lay between the germline ends. Germline assignment: CDR1 MNHEY and CDR2 SMNVEV (reference sequence). The CDR3 here is CASSLGRDKSNQPQHF. CDR3 bases: TGTGCCAGCAGTTTGGGACGGGACAAAAGCAATCAGCCCCAGCATTTT.

V and J are TRBV7-2 and TRBJ2-7, with D perhaps TRBD1 (7 bases). This CDR3 contains 12 residues. From germline, CDR1 is SGHTA and CDR2 FQGNSA. Trimming removed 5 bases from V and 7 bases from J, with 12 bases in between. CDR3 DNA: TGTGCCAGCAGCGACAGGGCGGGAGAGCAGTACTTC. This encodes CASSDRAGEQYF.

The chain combines TRBV29-1 with TRBJ2-7; TRBD1 matches at 7 bases. V dropped 1 base and J dropped 4; count of bases not matched to a gene: 10. CDR1 is SQVTM, CDR2 ANQGSEA, per germline. This CDR3 spans 15 amino acids. The CDR3 spells CSVEAKTGFDYEQYF. The CDR3, as DNA: TGCAGCGTTGAAGCCAAGACAGGGTTCGATTACGAGCAGTACTTC.

This clone appeared once. The V and J genes are TRBV27 and TRBJ1-4, with D hard to call. V lost 0 bases and J lost 0, with 11 bases in between. The CDR3 runs to 17 residues. The germline gives CDR1 MNHEY, CDR2 SMNVEV (reference sequence). CDR3 in amino acids: CASSLSHPQSTNEKLFF. CDR3 bases: TGTGCCAGCAGTTTATCCCACCCCCAGTCAACTAATGAAAAACTGTTTTTT. The entire variable domain, with the rest obtained from reference TRBV27 and TRBJ1-4, is as follows: EAQVTQNPRYLITVTGKKLTVTCSQNMNHEYMSWYRQDPGLGLRQIYYSMNVEVTDKGDVPEGYKVSRKEKRNFPLILESPSPNQTSLYFCASSLSHPQSTNEKLFFGSGTQLSVL.

The chain combines TRBV12-3 or TRBV12-4 with TRBJ1-2; possibly TRBD1 for D (5 bases). V lost 7 bases and J lost 7, with 16 bases in between. This CDR3 region has 13 residues. This CDR3 is CASTGETVLGYTF. The CDR3 region has the DNA TGTGCCAGCACGGGGGAGACAGTCCTTGGCTACACCTTC.

This rearrangement joins TRBV7-6 to TRBJ1-6; 8 bases fit TRBD1. This CDR3 contains 16 residues. Per germline, CDR1 SGHVS and CDR2 FNYEAQ. Trimming at V came to 5 bases and at J to 6 bases, leaving 9 bases not matched to a gene. CDR3 bases: TGTGCCAGCAGCCCGACTGGAGGACAGGGTAATTCACCCCTCCACTTT. Translated, it gives CASSPTGGQGNSPLHF.

V is TRBV5-4 and J is TRBJ1-1; the match to TRBD1 covers 7 bases. The germline V gene has CDR1 SGHNT and CDR2 YYREEE (reference sequence). V lost 4 bases, J lost 1 base, and 4 bases stayed unmatched. The CDR3 is 14 amino acids. The CDR3, as DNA: TGTGCCAGCAGCAAGGGGGCCCGGAACACTGAAGCTTTCTTT. Translated, it gives CASSKGARNTEAFF.

The chain employs TRBV5-5 and TRBJ2-3; a weak D match, TRBD2 (6 bases). Germline V lookup: CDR1 SGHKS, CDR2 YYEKEE (reference sequence). Between the trimmed V and J ends, which lost 1 base and 3 bases, there was a span of 15 bases. The CDR3 runs to 16 residues. The CDR3 here is CASSLYQGGPTDTQYF. As DNA, the CDR3 is TGTGCCAGCAGCTTGTATCAGGGAGGACCTACAGATACGCAGTATTTT.

The chain combines TRBV6-5 with TRBJ1-1; 10 positions match TRBD1. Germline V CDR1 and CDR2: MNHEY, SVGAGI. The V segment lost 4 bases and the J segment 4 bases; nucleotides outside the gene matches: 3. The CDR3 has 14 residues. CDR3 amino acids: CASSWGQGSTEAFF. The CDR3 DNA reads as TGTGCCAGCAGTTGGGGACAGGGGTCCACTGAAGCTTTCTTT.

The CDR3 coding sequence is TGCAGCGTCCAAGGTGCGGACACTGAAGCTTTCTTT. Translating gives CSVQGADTEAFF. This chain links TRBV29-1 with TRBJ1-1, with no clear D. The CDR3 covers 12 residues. Per the germline V gene, CDR1 is SQVTM and CDR2 is ANQGSEA. V lost 6 bases to trimming and J lost 3 bases, with 11 bases between them.

This clone turned up a few times. The rearrangement joins TRBV5-6 to TRBJ2-7, with D maybe TRBD1 (6 bases). Trimming shortened V by 0 bases and J by 2 bases, and 6 bases separated the two germline ends. This CDR3 spans 13 amino acids. Germline CDR1 is SGHDT and CDR2 is YYEEEE. CDR3 DNA sequence: TGTGCCAGCAGCTTGGGGGGGCCCTACGAGCAGTACTTC. It codes for CASSLGGPYEQYF.

The rearrangement uses TRBV3-1 (or the pseudogene TRBV3-2) and TRBJ1-1; D possibly corresponds to TRBD1 (5 bases). From germline, CDR1 is LGHDT and CDR2 YNNKEL (reference sequence). The length of the CDR3 is 13 residues. Between the trimmed V and J ends, which lost 1 base and 5 bases, there was a span of 8 bases. The CDR3 spells CASSQVEGTEAFF. The DNA for the CDR3 is TGTGCCAGCAGCCAAGTGGAGGGGACTGAAGCTTTCTTT.

The genes are TRBV7-2 and TRBJ1-1; 8 bases map to TRBD1. CDR3 length: 16 amino acids. Losses at the gene ends were 5 bases for V and 4 bases for J; bases not matched to a gene: 12. The germline CDR1 and CDR2 sequences are SGHTA and FQGNSA. Here the CDR3 reads CASSPRTGMMGTEAFF. CDR3 nucleotide sequence: TGTGCCAGCAGCCCCCGGACAGGGATGATGGGCACTGAAGCTTTCTTT.

The genes are TRBV5-1 and TRBJ2-5; D perhaps matches TRBD2 (5 bases). The CDR3 runs 15 residues. Germline-derived CDR1 and CDR2 are SGHRS and YFSETQ. V dropped 0 bases and J dropped 2 bases, with 11 bases sitting between them. The CDR3 coding sequence is TGCGCCAGCAGCTTGGAGACCGGGATTCAAGAGACCCAGTACTTC. Amino acid sequence: CASSLETGIQETQYF.

To note about this clone: One end of the junction varies from germline; a read error may be responsible. The rearrangement joins TRBV5-1 to TRBJ2-7, with D unresolved. Germline V gives CDR1 SGHRS, CDR2 YFSETQ. CDR3 length: 13 residues. CDR3 residues: CASSPVPSSEQYF. CDR3 nucleotides: TGCGCCAGCAGCCCTGTTCCCTCCTCCGAGCAGTACTTC.

Only one count was recorded for this clone. This chain connects TRBV9 to TRBJ2-3, with TRBD2 matching over 7 bases. Germline lookup yields CDR1 SGDLS and CDR2 YYNGEE. This CDR3 comprises 16 residues. J lost 3 bases, V lost 0 bases, and 7 bases had no gene match. DNA of the CDR3: TGTGCCAGCAGCGTAGTGGCTTGGGGAGGGACAGATACGCAGTATTTT. It translates to CASSVVAWGGTDTQYF.

The chain has TRBV13 and TRBJ2-7; no firm D call. Germline V gives CDR1 PRHDT, CDR2 FYEKMQ (reference sequence). V lost 1 base and J 7 bases, leaving 14 bases between the germline ends. The CDR3 contains 14 residues. The CDR3 nucleotides are TGTGCCAGCAGCTTAGCATTGACTCGGAGAGAGCAGTACTTC. It encodes CASSLALTRREQYF.

V and J are TRBV6-2 or TRBV6-3 and TRBJ2-5; 8 bases match TRBD2. V was clipped by 5 bases and J by 4 bases; unmatched bases: 9. The CDR3 loop spans 15 amino acids. Germline loops: CDR1 MNHEY, CDR2 SVGEGT. The DNA for the CDR3 is TGTGCCAGCAGTCCGGCACGGGGGGGGGTAGAGACCCAGTACTTC. Its protein product is CASSPARGGVETQYF.